A single sample is the source of the 17 T cell receptor beta chains below, sequenced in a study of post-analysis software for immune sequencing data. Study-wide findings and caveats: Roughly 5 TRBV segments occurring more often in patients than controls included TRBV5-6, TRBV5-1 and TRBV20-1.

TCR beta cDNA libraries included unique molecular identifiers. TCRdb re-called the PCR reads through MiXCR, storing one row per CDR3 protein. The data hold roughly 430,000 distinct CDR3 sequences, with 30% to 40% observed a single time. Their recognized antigens are unknown. The sample consisted of blood. The receptors here all came from a girl aged 2-10 years with multiple sclerosis.

The chain combines TRBV6-5 with TRBJ2-1, with 9 bases that match TRBD2. V gave up 1 base and J gave up 1 base; unmatched junction bases: 8. The CDR3 consists of 18 residues. The germline V gene has CDR1 MNHEY and CDR2 SVGAGI. For the CDR3, the DNA is TGTGCCAGCAGTTACTGCGGGAGGGAATTCGGGTCCTACAATGAGCAGTTCTTC. It is translated as CASSYCGREFGSYNEQFF.

The chain recombines TRBV3-1 with TRBJ2-1, with TRBD2 matching over 7 bases. Matching the DNA end better, TRBJ2-7 makes the J call doubtful. The germline V gene encodes CDR1 LGHDT and CDR2 YNNKEL (reference sequence). The CDR3 is made up of 16 amino acids. The CDR3 DNA reads as TGTGCCAGCAGCCAACCATCGAGCGGGGTTTCCTACGAGCAGTACTTC. It yields the protein CASSQPSSGVSYEQYF.

Worth noting for this clonotype: One end of the junction does not line up with germline, which may come from a read error. This chain connects TRBV20-1 to TRBJ2-1; TRBD2 matches 9 bases. The CDR3 is made up of 16 amino acids. Per germline, CDR1 DFQATT and CDR2 SNEGSKA (reference sequence). The CDR3 here is CSTRALAGQTYNEQFF. The CDR3 bases are TGCAGTACTAGAGCTCTAGCGGGGCAAACCTACAATGAGCAGTTCTTC.

The J gene is TRBJ2-1, the V gene TRBV10-3, with 7 bases lining up with TRBD1. V trimming: 7 bases; J trimming: 3 bases; junction bases outside the gene matches: 3. CDR3 size: 13 residues. The germline V gene has CDR1 ENHRY and CDR2 SYGVKD. Here the CDR3 DNA reads TGTGCCATCAAGGGACAGATCTACAATGAGCAGTTCTTC. This gives the protein CAIKGQIYNEQFF.

V is TRBV10-3 and J is TRBJ2-7; 10 bases are a match to TRBD1. The ends lost 11 bases at V and 1 base at J; junction bases unmatched: 8. This CDR3 region has 14 residues. Germline V gene lookup returns CDR1 ENHRY and CDR2 SYGVKD. CDR3 residues: CAVSGTGVSYEQYF. CDR3 sequence (DNA): TGTGCCGTTAGTGGGACAGGGGTTTCCTACGAGCAGTACTTC.

The chain joins TRBV12-3 or TRBV12-4 to TRBJ2-3; D not certain. There are 17 residues in the CDR3. The ends were cut back, 5 bases at V and 0 bases at J, with 18 bases in the middle. The CDR3 loop reads CASSVVVPSISTDTQYF. In DNA, the CDR3 is TGTGCCAGCAGTGTTGTGGTTCCCTCTATTAGCACAGATACGCAGTATTTT.

This clonotype was seen more than once but under ten times. The rearrangement uses TRBV20-1 and TRBJ1-4; 9 bases agree with TRBD1. This CDR3 spans 16 amino acids. Germline lookup yields CDR1 DFQATT and CDR2 SNEGSKA (reference sequence). V gave up 4 bases and J gave up 3 bases; unmatched junction bases: 9. The CDR3 is CSAIGQGNIANEKLFF. The CDR3 bases are TGCAGTGCTATCGGACAGGGGAATATAGCTAATGAAAAACTGTTTTTT.

The table lists this clonotype with many counts. The chain uses TRBV20-1 and TRBJ2-7; D ambiguous. This CDR3 region has 12 residues. The V gene's germline CDR1 is DFQATT and CDR2 SNEGSKA (reference sequence). Trimming cost V 4 bases and J 2 bases, with 9 bases left between them. The CDR3 DNA follows: TGCAGTGCTATGCACGGAACCTACGAGCAGTACTTC. Translation gives CSAMHGTYEQYF.

The CDR3 loop reads CASSYTGQGNYGYTF. The CDR3 bases are TGTGCCAGCAGTTATACGGGACAGGGGAACTATGGCTACACCTTC. The V and J genes are TRBV9 and TRBJ1-2; 10 bases map to TRBD1. Looked up from germline, CDR1 is SGDLS and CDR2 is YYNGEE. This CDR3 comprises 15 residues. V trimming: 5 bases; J trimming: 2 bases; junction bases outside the gene matches: 6.

J is TRBJ2-3 and V is TRBV5-1; the match to TRBD1 covers 9 bases. Germline loops: CDR1 SGHRS, CDR2 YFSETQ. The J segment lost 10 bases and the V segment lost 0 bases, leaving 3 bases of the junction unmatched. This CDR3 is built from 13 residues. This chain's CDR3 is CASSLGQGGAQYF. The CDR3 coding sequence is TGCGCCAGCAGCTTGGGACAGGGGGGTGCGCAGTATTTT.

The chain employs TRBV27 and TRBJ2-1; 10 positions match TRBD2. Germline V CDR1 and CDR2: MNHEY, SMNVEV (reference sequence). Trimming removed 7 bases from V and 6 bases from J; junction bases left unmatched: 6. There are 14 residues in the CDR3. CDR3 amino acids: CASNRLAGANEQFF. CDR3 coding DNA: TGTGCCAGCAACCGGCTAGCGGGGGCCAATGAGCAGTTCTTC.

This clonotype was counted between two and nine times. The chain combines TRBV29-1 with TRBJ2-1; weak D call: TRBD2 (5 bases). CDR3 length: 15 amino acids. The germline V gene has CDR1 SQVTM and CDR2 ANQGSEA. Between the trimmed V and J ends, which lost 3 bases and 0 bases, there was a span of 12 bases. CDR3 DNA: TGCAGCGTTGATTGGGAGATTGTCTCCTACAATGAGCAGTTCTTC. Translated, it gives CSVDWEIVSYNEQFF.

This clonotype came up a few times. The chain links TRBV7-9 to TRBJ1-2; TRBD1 agrees at 8 bases. The germline V gene has CDR1 SEHNR and CDR2 FQNEAQ (reference sequence). The junction had 16 bases not matched to a gene; V was cut back by 4 bases and J by 6 bases. This CDR3 is 17 amino acids long. Here the CDR3 DNA reads TGTGCCAGCAGCTCCTCCCTCTACGGGGACAGGTTACATGGCTACACCTTC. Amino acid sequence: CASSSSLYGDRLHGYTF.

The chain couples TRBV25-1 to TRBJ1-2; no reliable D call. CDR1 is MGHDK and CDR2 is SYGVNS in the germline V gene. The CDR3 totals 15 residues. Between the trimmed V and J ends, which lost 1 base and 5 bases, there was a span of 14 bases. The CDR3 DNA sequence: TGTGCCAGCAGTGAATGGACCCCGACACATTATGGCTACACCTTC. Translated: CASSEWTPTHYGYTF.

V and J are TRBV20-1 and TRBJ2-7, with 7 positions matching TRBD1. Trimming at V came to 6 bases and at J to 5 bases, leaving 13 bases not matched to a gene. The CDR3 runs to 14 residues. CDR1 and CDR2 (germline): DFQATT, SNEGSKA (reference sequence). The CDR3 protein is CSAATGDKWNEQYF. The CDR3 coding sequence is TGCAGTGCCGCCACAGGGGATAAGTGGAACGAGCAGTACTTC.

This clonotype turned up a few times. This sequence joins TRBV7-6 and TRBJ1-5; D not resolved. Germline loops: CDR1 SGHVS, CDR2 FNYEAQ. This CDR3 spans 13 amino acids. V shed 2 bases and J shed 7 bases, with 9 bases lying between them. CDR3 in DNA: TGTGCCAGCAGCTTAAAAGCGTGGCAGCCCCAGCATTTT. Protein product: CASSLKAWQPQHF.

The chain is built from TRBV5-5 and TRBJ2-1; 7 bases align to TRBD2. V lost 2 bases and J lost 3; bases outside the gene matches: 8. CDR3 length: 16 residues. Germline V gene data show CDR1 as SGHKS and CDR2 as YYEKEE (reference sequence). CDR3 sequence (DNA): TGTGCCAGCAGCTTAGTCGACGGGGGGATCTACAATGAGCAGTTCTTC. Its protein product is CASSLVDGGIYNEQFF.